These 20 T cell receptor beta chains originate from one sample sequenced in a study of blood T cell repertoires in COVID-19. TCRdb's table, derived via immunoSEQ multiplex PCR, lists solely in-frame clones and lacks some. There are about 170,000 clones in the sample; about 83% occur only once, and 3.6% lies in the top ten. Material: PBMCs or T cells enriched from blood (not recorded which). The receptors stem from a woman aged 50 to 60 in a cohort exposed to, infected with or recovered from COVID-19 (not recorded which).

The count of this clone is one. The chain links TRBV5-1 to TRBJ2-1; 9 nucleotides agree with TRBD2. The CDR3 has 15 residues. Losses at the gene ends were 0 bases for V and 9 bases for J; bases not matched to a gene: 7. Germline lookup yields CDR1 SGHRS and CDR2 YFSETQ. CDR3 amino acids: CASSLGAGGVSEQFF. The CDR3 DNA sequence: TGCGCCAGCAGCTTGGGAGCGGGAGGAGTCAGTGAGCAGTTCTTC.

This chain uses TRBV4-3 with TRBJ2-7; 9 nucleotides agree with TRBD2. J gave up 0 bases and V 0 bases, and 9 bases lay outside the gene matches. This CDR3 is built from 18 residues. The germline V gene encodes CDR1 LGHNA and CDR2 YSLEER. For the CDR3, the DNA is TGCGCCAGCAGCCAAGAAGTTAGGGCGGGGGGGAACTCCTACGAGCAGTACTTC. As protein: CASSQEVRAGGNSYEQYF.

With respect to this clone: The sample contains more than one DNA sequence encoding this CDR3. The chain employs TRBV11-2 and TRBJ2-7; D is unclear. The CDR3 contains 12 residues. Trimming took off 1 base at V and 1 base at J, with 2 bases between the two ends. Germline values: CDR1 SGHAT, CDR2 FQNNGV. CDR3 DNA: TGTGCCAGCAGCTTAGCGTCCTACGAGCAGTACTTC. Amino acid sequence: CASSLASYEQYF.

This chain's CDR3 is CASSQGLAASYEQYF. The CDR3 bases are TGCGCCAGCAGCCAGGGACTAGCGGCCTCCTACGAGCAGTACTTC. The J gene is TRBJ2-7, the V gene TRBV5-1, with TRBD2 matching 11 bases. J was trimmed by 0 bases and V by 4 bases; bases with no gene match: 3. The germline CDR1 and CDR2 sequences are SGHRS and YFSETQ. The length of the CDR3 is 15 residues.

The rearrangement uses TRBV19 and TRBJ1-3; D remains unclear. CDR1 and CDR2 from the germline V gene are LNHDA and SQIVND (reference sequence). The CDR3 sequence is 15 residues long. Deletions cut 4 bases from V and 3 bases from J, with 13 bases between. CDR3 nucleotide sequence: TGTGCCAGTAGTACGCTATCGAGCGGTGGAAACACCATATATTTT. This sequence encodes CASSTLSSGGNTIYF.

The chain employs TRBV27 and TRBJ1-2, with D possibly being TRBD1 (5 bases). Trimming stripped 10 bases from V and 4 bases from J, with 22 bases between. The CDR3 has 15 amino acids. Germline loops: CDR1 MNHEY, CDR2 SMNVEV (reference sequence). The CDR3 sequence is CATSGVSGGSYGYTF. The DNA of the CDR3 is TGTGCCACCAGCGGGGTTTCCGGGGGAAGCTATGGCTACACCTTC.

This clone has just one count. The genes are TRBV19 and TRBJ2-1; TRBD2 is a possible D gene (5 bases). Germline values: CDR1 LNHDA, CDR2 SQIVND (reference sequence). V dropped 5 bases and J dropped 0 bases, with 8 bases sitting between them. The CDR3 runs 14 residues. CDR3 sequence reads: CASSQSGSYNEQFF. For the CDR3, the DNA is TGTGCCAGTAGTCAGAGCGGCTCCTACAATGAGCAGTTCTTC.

The V call is TRBV9, the J call TRBJ2-1, with 11 bases identical to TRBD2. The CDR3 covers 16 residues. CDR1 and CDR2 (germline): SGDLS, YYNGEE. After removal of 4 bases from V and 7 bases from J, the junction contained 10 bases not matched to a gene. CDR3 sequence (DNA): TGTGCCAGCAGCATCTTAGCGGGAGGGCCGGGGAATGAGCAGTTCTTC. The encoded protein is CASSILAGGPGNEQFF. Complete variable domain (other parts from reference TRBV9 and TRBJ2-1): DSGVTQTPKHLITATGQRVTLRCSPRSGDLSVYWYQQSLDQGLQFLIQYYNGEERAKGNILERFSAQQFPDLHSELNLSSLELGDSALYFCASSILAGGPGNEQFFGPGTRLTVL.

This chain connects TRBV7-2 to TRBJ2-7, with a tentative D call TRBD2 (6 bases). Deletions cut 0 bases from V and 5 bases from J, with 14 bases between. CDR1 SGHTA and CDR2 FQGNSA come from the germline V gene. The CDR3 spans 15 residues. The CDR3 reads CASSLAGSWGDEQYF. Here the CDR3 DNA reads TGTGCCAGCAGCTTAGCAGGATCGTGGGGGGACGAGCAGTACTTC.

The chain links TRBV6-1 to TRBJ2-7, with D possibly being TRBD2 (5 bases). The CDR3 runs to 13 residues. The V gene's germline CDR1 is MNHNS and CDR2 SASEGT. V lost 1 base to trimming and J lost 8 bases, with 12 bases between them. CDR3 in DNA: TGTGCCAGCAGTGAAGAAGAGGGCCTTCAGCAGTACTTC. It is translated as CASSEEEGLQQYF.

V and J are TRBV5-1 and TRBJ2-1; D perhaps matches TRBD1 (6 bases). The CDR3 runs to 16 residues. Germline CDR1 is SGHRS and CDR2 is YFSETQ. The V end was cut by 4 bases, the J end by 5 bases, with 19 bases between. The CDR3 nucleotides read TGCGCCAGCAGCCAGGCTCCGGACAGTACCAACAATGAGCAGTTCTTC. Translating it yields CASSQAPDSTNNEQFF.

V and J are TRBV12-3 or TRBV12-4 and TRBJ1-2, with TRBD1 matching 8 bases. V gave up 6 bases and J gave up 4 bases; unmatched junction bases: 4. The CDR3 covers 13 residues. CDR3 loop: CASSWDRSYGYTF. CDR3 nucleotides: TGTGCCAGCAGCTGGGACAGGAGCTATGGCTACACCTTC.

This chain connects TRBV3-1 (or the pseudogene TRBV3-2) to TRBJ2-1; TRBD2 aligns across 10 bases. The V gene's germline CDR1 is LGHDT and CDR2 YNNKEL (reference sequence). J lost 7 bases, V lost 1 base, and 10 bases had no gene match. The CDR3 has 17 residues. For the CDR3, the DNA is TGTGCCAGCAGCCAAGGTTGGCAGGGACTAGCGCGGAATGAGCAGTTCTTC. It translates to CASSQGWQGLARNEQFF.

The CDR3 DNA follows: TGCGCCAGCAGCTTGTCGGAGACCCAGTACTTC. This translates into CASSLSETQYF. The rearrangement joins TRBV5-1 to TRBJ2-5, with D uncertain. The germline V gene has CDR1 SGHRS and CDR2 YFSETQ. The V end lost 1 base, the J end lost 5 bases, and 3 bases lay between the germline ends. The CDR3 runs to 11 residues.

The rearrangement links TRBV3-1 (or the pseudogene TRBV3-2) to TRBJ2-3; 9 nucleotides align to TRBD1. The germline V gene encodes CDR1 LGHDT and CDR2 YNNKEL (reference sequence). The CDR3 contains 18 residues. V gave up 3 bases and J gave up 1 base; unmatched junction bases: 11. CDR3 residues: CASSHSWGQGLGTDTQYF. Here the CDR3 DNA reads TGTGCCAGCAGCCATTCATGGGGACAGGGACTCGGCACAGATACGCAGTATTTT.

The gene calls are TRBV28 and TRBJ1-2; perhaps TRBD1 as D (5 bases). This CDR3 contains 13 residues. Germline-derived CDR1 and CDR2 are MDHEN and SYDVKM. V was pared by 2 bases and J by 6 bases, with 10 bases between. The CDR3 bases are TGTGCCAGCAGTTTAAAACAGGTCAATGGCTACACCTTC. This sequence encodes CASSLKQVNGYTF.

This clone was seen only once. V gene TRBV4-1 combines with J gene TRBJ2-7, with a tentative D call TRBD2 (5 bases). CDR3 length: 15 residues. In germline, CDR1 is MGHRA, CDR2 YSYEKL. V lost 1 base, J lost 0 bases, and 10 bases lay in between. CDR3 region: CASSQGGSDSYEQYF. The CDR3 bases are TGCGCCAGCAGCCAAGGAGGGTCAGACTCCTACGAGCAGTACTTC.

The rearrangement links TRBV25-1 to TRBJ1-3; tentative D call: TRBD1 (5 bases). Germline lookup yields CDR1 MGHDK and CDR2 SYGVNS. CDR3 size: 18 residues. V lost 0 bases, J lost 1 base, and 16 bases lay in between. DNA of the CDR3: TGTGCCAGCAGTGAATATGGTGGAAGGGGAGGTTCTGGAAACACCATATATTTT. Protein product: CASSEYGGRGGSGNTIYF.

This clone was picked up a small number of times. This chain joins TRBV2 and TRBJ1-4, with 8 bases identical to TRBD1. J lost 8 bases, V lost 7 bases, and 6 bases had no gene match. This CDR3 has 13 amino acids. CDR1 and CDR2 (germline): SNHLY, FYNNEI. This chain's CDR3 is CASNDRGREKLFF. The CDR3 DNA is TGTGCCAGCAACGACAGGGGCAGGGAAAAACTGTTTTTT.

The chain combines TRBV7-2 with TRBJ2-5; 10 bases are a match to TRBD2. Germline V CDR1 and CDR2: SGHTA, FQGNSA. After removal of 1 base from V and 2 bases from J, the junction contained 4 bases not matched to a gene. The CDR3 is made up of 16 amino acids. The CDR3 DNA is TGTGCCAGCAGCTTAGGGTGGACTAGCGGACAAGAGACCCAGTACTTC. It codes for CASSLGWTSGQETQYF.